This section outlines one TCR beta chain sequence together with its context. Germline is not matched at one junction end, which may reflect a read error. This record comes from a study of OX40 agonist ivuxolimab in advanced cancers. The wider study: The eligibility criteria allowed prior anti-PD-1, anti-PD-L1 or anti-CTLA-4 therapy, and about 40% had some.

The CDR3 is 14 residues long. Germline assignment: CDR1 SGHTS and CDR2 YDEGEE. Method: immunoSEQ multiplex PCR; TCRdb's copy keeps in-frame clones and lacks some. The sample gives 20,000 to 25,000 clones, approximately 80% of which show up once; around 20% is in the top ten. The sequencing used CD4+ or CD8+ T cells sorted from blood, collected in a trial of the OX40 agonist ivuxolimab. The clonotype comes from an adult with an advanced solid tumor such as melanoma, head and neck, liver or kidney cancer. The V and J genes are TRBV5-8 and TRBJ1-2, with TRBD1 identical over 9 bases. CDR3 DNA sequence: TGCGCCAGCAGCTTAGTACAGGGGGCCTCTGGCTACACCTTC. This sequence encodes CASSLVQGASGYTF. Filled out from reference TRBV5-8 and TRBJ1-2, the complete variable domain reads EAGVTQSPTHLIKTRGQQATLRCSPISGHTSVYWYQQALGLGLQFLLWYDEGEERNRGNFPPRFSGRQFPNYSSELNVNALELEDSALYLCASSLVQGASGYTFGSGTRLTVV.